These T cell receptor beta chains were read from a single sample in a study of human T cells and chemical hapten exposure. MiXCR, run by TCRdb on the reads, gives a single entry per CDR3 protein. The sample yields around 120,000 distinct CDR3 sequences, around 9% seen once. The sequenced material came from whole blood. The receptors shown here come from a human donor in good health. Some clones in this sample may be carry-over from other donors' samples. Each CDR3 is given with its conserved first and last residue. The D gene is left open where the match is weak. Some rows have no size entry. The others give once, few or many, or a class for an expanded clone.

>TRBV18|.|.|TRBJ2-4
CASSPGTAKNIQYF
TGTGCCAGCTCACCCGGGACAGCCAAAAACATTCAGTACTTC
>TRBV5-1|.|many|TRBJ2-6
CASSLTGLLSGANVLTF
TGCGCCAGCAGCCTCACGGGTCTTCTCTCTGGGGCCAACGTCCTGACTTTC
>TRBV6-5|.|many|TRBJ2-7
CASRFGQFYEQYF
TGTGCCAGCAGATTCGGACAGTTCTACGAGCAGTACTTC
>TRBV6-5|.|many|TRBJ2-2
CASSYSPLTGELFF
TGTGCCAGCAGTTACTCGCCCCTCACCGGGGAGCTGTTTTTT
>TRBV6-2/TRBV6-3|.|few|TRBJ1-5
CASAHDSYQPQHF
TGTGCCAGCGCCCACGACAGTTATCAGCCCCAGCATTTT
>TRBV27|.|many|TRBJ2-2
CASSFGFLGQRAGELFF
TGTGCCAGCAGTTTCGGATTTTTGGGACAAAGGGCCGGGGAGCTGTTTTTT
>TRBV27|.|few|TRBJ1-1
CASSLSRINTEAFF
TGTGCCAGCAGTTTATCCAGGATAAACACTGAAGCTTTCTTT
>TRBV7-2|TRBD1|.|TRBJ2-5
CASSRLDRVETQYF
TGTGCCAGCAGCCGATTAGACAGGGTTGAGACCCAGTACTTC
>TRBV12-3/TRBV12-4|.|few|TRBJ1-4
CASSLRDNEKLFF
TGTGCCAGCAGCCTCAGGGATAATGAAAAACTGTTTTTT
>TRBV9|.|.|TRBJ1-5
CASSVGASNQPQHF
TGTGCCAGCAGCGTAGGGGCGAGCAATCAGCCCCAGCATTTT
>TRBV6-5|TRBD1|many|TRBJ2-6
CASIPRAPGTGGYGANVLTF
TGTGCCAGCATTCCTAGGGCCCCCGGGACAGGGGGTTATGGGGCCAACGTCCTGACTTTC
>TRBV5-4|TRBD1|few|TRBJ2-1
CASSSHKDRGLYNEQFF
TGTGCCAGCAGCTCCCATAAGGACAGGGGGCTTTACAATGAGCAGTTCTTC
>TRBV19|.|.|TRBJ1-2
CASSYGGYGYTF
TGTGCCAGTAGCTATGGCGGCTATGGCTACACCTTC
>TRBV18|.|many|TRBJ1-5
CASSPLRESNQPQHF
TGTGCCAGCTCACCACTCAGGGAAAGCAATCAGCCCCAGCATTTT
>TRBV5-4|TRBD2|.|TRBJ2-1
CASSLVRGEYNEQFF
TGTGCCAGCAGCTTGGTGCGGGGGGAGTACAATGAGCAGTTCTTC
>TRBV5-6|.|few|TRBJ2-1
CASSPRQWGNEQFF
TGTGCCAGCAGCCCCCGTCAATGGGGGAATGAGCAGTTCTTC
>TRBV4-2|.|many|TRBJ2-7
CASSQETRGYEQYF
TGTGCCAGCAGCCAGGAAACCAGGGGCTACGAGCAGTACTTC
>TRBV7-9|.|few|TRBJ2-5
CASRSRRTQYF
TGTGCCAGCAGGTCCAGAAGGACCCAGTACTTC
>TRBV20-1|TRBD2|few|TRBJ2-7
CSARETSLGEQYF
TGCAGTGCTAGAGAGACTAGCTTGGGCGAGCAGTACTTC
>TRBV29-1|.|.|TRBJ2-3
CSVEAPTGLSTDTQYF
TGCAGCGTTGAAGCCCCTACGGGATTGAGCACAGATACGCAGTATTTT
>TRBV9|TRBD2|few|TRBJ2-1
CASSPTTSGGYNEQFF
TGTGCCAGCAGCCCAACGACTAGCGGGGGGTACAATGAGCAGTTCTTC
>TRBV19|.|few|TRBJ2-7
CASSITRGSYEQYF
TGTGCCAGTAGTATCACCAGGGGATCCTACGAGCAGTACTTC
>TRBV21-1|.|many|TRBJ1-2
CASSKETLGYTF
TGTGCCAGCAGCAAAGAAACCCTAGGCTACACCTTC
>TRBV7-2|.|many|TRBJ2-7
CASSLGFGGFEQYF
TGTGCCAGCAGCTTAGGGTTCGGGGGCTTCGAGCAGTACTTC
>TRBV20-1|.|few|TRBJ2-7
CSANGTPEQYF
TGCAGTGCGAACGGGACACCCGAGCAGTACTTC
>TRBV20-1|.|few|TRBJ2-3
CSARRAGALYTTSTDTQYF
TGCAGTGCTAGGAGGGCAGGGGCCCTTTACACGACTAGCACAGATACGCAGTATTTT
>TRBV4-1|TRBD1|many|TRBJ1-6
CASSHADRDSYNSPLHF
TGCGCCAGCAGCCATGCCGACAGGGACTCCTATAATTCACCCCTCCACTTT
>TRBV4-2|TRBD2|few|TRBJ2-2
CASSQDLPGLAGAGELFF
TGTGCCAGCAGCCAAGATCTCCCCGGACTAGCGGGGGCCGGGGAGCTGTTTTTT
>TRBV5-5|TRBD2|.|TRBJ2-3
CASSLFGRGGDTQYF
TGTGCCAGCAGCTTGTTTGGACGGGGGGGAGATACGCAGTATTTT
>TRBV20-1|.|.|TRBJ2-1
CSARPTSYSYNEQFF
TGCAGTGCTAGACCCACTTCCTACTCCTACAATGAGCAGTTCTTC
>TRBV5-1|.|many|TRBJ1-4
CASSLSGTANEKLFF
TGCGCCAGCAGCTTGTCTGGGACGGCTAATGAAAAACTGTTTTTT
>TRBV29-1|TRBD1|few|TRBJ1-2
CSVAGTGGDGYTF
TGCAGCGTTGCCGGGACAGGGGGCGACGGCTACACCTTC
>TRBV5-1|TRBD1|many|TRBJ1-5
CASSPEGTGNNQPQHF
TGCGCCAGCAGCCCGGAGGGGACAGGGAACAATCAGCCCCAGCATTTT
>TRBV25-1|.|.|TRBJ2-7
CASSEYSRERPYEQYF
TGTGCCAGCAGTGAATATTCTCGGGAGCGGCCCTACGAGCAGTACTTC
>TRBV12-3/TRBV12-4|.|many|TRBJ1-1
CASSFGRNTEAFF
TGTGCCAGCAGTTTCGGCAGGAACACTGAAGCTTTCTTT
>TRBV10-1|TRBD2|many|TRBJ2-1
CASGASGVNEQFF
TGCGCCAGCGGGGCTAGCGGGGTCAATGAGCAGTTCTTC
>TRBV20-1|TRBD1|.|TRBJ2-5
CSADRTGGAMETQYF
TGCAGTGCCGATAGGACAGGGGGCGCGATGGAGACCCAGTACTTC
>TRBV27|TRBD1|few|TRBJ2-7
CASSLRDSPLYEQYF
TGTGCCAGCAGTTTAAGGGACAGCCCGCTCTACGAGCAGTACTTC
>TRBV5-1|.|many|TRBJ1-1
CASSLGRGASEAFF
TGCGCCAGCAGCTTAGGGAGAGGGGCCTCTGAAGCTTTCTTT
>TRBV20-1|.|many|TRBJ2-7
CSAQDRSYEQYF
TGCAGTGCTCAAGACAGGTCCTACGAGCAGTACTTC
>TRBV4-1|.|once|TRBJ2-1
CASSHGTGYNEQFF
TGCGCCAGCAGCCATGGCACAGGGTACAATGAGCAGTTCTTC
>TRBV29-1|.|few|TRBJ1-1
CSVDGEAFF
TGCAGCGTTGACGGTGAAGCTTTCTTT
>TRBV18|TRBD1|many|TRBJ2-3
CASSPLGTGGTDTQYF
TGTGCCAGCTCACCACTCGGGACAGGGGGCACAGATACGCAGTATTTT
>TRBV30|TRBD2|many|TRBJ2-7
CAWSVVLAGHEQYF
TGTGCCTGGAGTGTAGTCCTAGCGGGACACGAGCAGTACTTC
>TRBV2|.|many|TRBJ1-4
CASSGQTNEKLFF
TGTGCCAGCAGTGGACAGACTAATGAAAAACTGTTTTTT
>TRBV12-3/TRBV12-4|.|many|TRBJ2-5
CASSLYETQYF
TGTGCCAGCAGTTTGTACGAGACCCAGTACTTC